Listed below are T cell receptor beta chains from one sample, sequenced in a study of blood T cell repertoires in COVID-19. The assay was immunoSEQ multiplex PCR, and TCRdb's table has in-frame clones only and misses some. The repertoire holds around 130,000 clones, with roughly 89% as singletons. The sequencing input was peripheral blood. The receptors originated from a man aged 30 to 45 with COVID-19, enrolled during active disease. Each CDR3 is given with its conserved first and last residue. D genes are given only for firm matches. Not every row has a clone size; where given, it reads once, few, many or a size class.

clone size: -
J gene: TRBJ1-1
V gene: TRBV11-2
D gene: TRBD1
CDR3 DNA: TGTGCCAGCAGCTTAAACAGGGGGCTGATGAACACTGAAGCTTTCTTT
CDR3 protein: CASSLNRGLMNTEAFF

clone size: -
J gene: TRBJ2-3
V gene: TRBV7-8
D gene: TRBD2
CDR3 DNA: TGTGCCAGCAGCTTAGGAGGGACTAGCTCATCAGATACGCAGTATTTT
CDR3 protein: CASSLGGTSSSDTQYF

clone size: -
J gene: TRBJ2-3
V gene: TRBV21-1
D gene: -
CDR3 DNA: TGTGCCAGCAGCAAAAAATCGGGACTAGCGGGAGAGGAAGATACGCAGTATTTT
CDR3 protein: CASSKKSGLAGEEDTQYF

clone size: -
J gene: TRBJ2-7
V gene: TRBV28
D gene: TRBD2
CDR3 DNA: TGTGCCAGCAAAGGTAGCGGGGGAACCTACGAGCAGTACTTC
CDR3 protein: CASKGSGGTYEQYF

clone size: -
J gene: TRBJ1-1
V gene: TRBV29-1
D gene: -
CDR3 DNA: TGCAGCGTTGGGAAGGGGTCCGGGAACACTGAAGCTTTCTTT
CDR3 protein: CSVGKGSGNTEAFF

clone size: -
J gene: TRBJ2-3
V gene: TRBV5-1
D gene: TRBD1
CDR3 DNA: TGCGCCAGCAGCTGGACGAACAGGGGGCGTGCAGATACGCAGTATTTT
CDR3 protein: CASSWTNRGRADTQYF

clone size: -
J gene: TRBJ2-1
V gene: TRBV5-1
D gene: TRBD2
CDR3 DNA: TGCGCCAGCACCAGGACTAGCGGGAGGCGGAGCTACAATGAGCAGTTCTTC
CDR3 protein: CASTRTSGRRSYNEQFF

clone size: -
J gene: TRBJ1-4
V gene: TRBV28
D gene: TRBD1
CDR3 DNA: TGTGCCAGCACTTCCGGGACAGGGCCTAATGAAAAACTGTTTTTT
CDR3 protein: CASTSGTGPNEKLFF

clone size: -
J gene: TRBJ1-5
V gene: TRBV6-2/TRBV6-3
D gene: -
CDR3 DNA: TGTGCCAGCAGCCACAGGGCTTATAGCAATCAGCCCCAGCATTTT
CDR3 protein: CASSHRAYSNQPQHF

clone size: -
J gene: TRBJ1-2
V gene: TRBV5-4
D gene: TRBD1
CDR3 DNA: TGTGCCAGCAGCTTGTATCGGACAGGTCTCTATGGCTACACCTTC
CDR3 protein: CASSLYRTGLYGYTF

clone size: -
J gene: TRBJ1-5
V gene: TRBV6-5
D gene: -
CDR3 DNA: TGTGCCAGCAGACCACAGGGATATAGCAATCAGCCCCAGCATTTT
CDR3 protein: CASRPQGYSNQPQHF

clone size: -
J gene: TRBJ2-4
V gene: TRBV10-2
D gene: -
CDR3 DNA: TGCGCCAGCAGTGAGTCTGGCGGACTAGCCAAAAACATTCAGTACTTC
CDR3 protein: CASSESGGLAKNIQYF

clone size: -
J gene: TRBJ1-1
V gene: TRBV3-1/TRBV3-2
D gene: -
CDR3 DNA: TGTGCCAGCAGCCGGAGTTCTTACATGAACACTGAAGCTTTCTTT
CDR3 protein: CASSRSSYMNTEAFF

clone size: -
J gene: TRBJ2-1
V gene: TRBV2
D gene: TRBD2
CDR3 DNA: TGTGCCAGCAGTGTCCTTACTAGCGGGAGGAATGAGCAGTTCTTC
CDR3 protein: CASSVLTSGRNEQFF

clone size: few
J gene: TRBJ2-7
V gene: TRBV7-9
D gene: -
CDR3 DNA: TGTGCCAGCAGCCCCACGGACAGACCACCCTACGAGCAGTACTTC
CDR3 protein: CASSPTDRPPYEQYF

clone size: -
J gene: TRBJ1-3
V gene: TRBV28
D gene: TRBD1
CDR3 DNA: TGTGCCAGCAGTTTCCGACAGGGTGGTAACACCATATATTTT
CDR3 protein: CASSFRQGGNTIYF

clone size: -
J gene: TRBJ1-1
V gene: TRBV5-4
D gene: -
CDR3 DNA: TGTGCCAGCAGCTTGCACCACCGGGACTACAGAGCCCAAATGAACACTGAAGCTTTCTTT
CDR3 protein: CASSLHHRDYRAQMNTEAFF

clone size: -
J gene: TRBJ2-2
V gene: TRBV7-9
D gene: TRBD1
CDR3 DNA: TGTGCCAGCAGCCTGACAGGGGAAAGCACCGGGGAGCTGTTTTTT
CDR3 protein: CASSLTGESTGELFF

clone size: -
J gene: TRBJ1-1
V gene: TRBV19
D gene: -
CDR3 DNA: TGTGCCAGTAGTAGGACAGTCACCTACAACACTGAAGCTTTCTTT
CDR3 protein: CASSRTVTYNTEAFF

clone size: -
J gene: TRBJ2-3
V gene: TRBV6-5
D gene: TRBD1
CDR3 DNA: TGTGCCAGCAGCCGGACAGGGGGCGGAACAGATACGCAGTATTTT
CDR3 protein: CASSRTGGGTDTQYF

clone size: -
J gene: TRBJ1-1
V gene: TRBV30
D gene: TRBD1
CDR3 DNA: TGTGCCTTATTCCGGGACAGGATTAAGAACACTGAAGCTTTCTTT
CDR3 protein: CALFRDRIKNTEAFF

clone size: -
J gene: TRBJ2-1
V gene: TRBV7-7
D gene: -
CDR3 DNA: TGTGCTAGCAGCCAGACAGGACTTGAGCAGTTCTTC
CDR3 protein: CASSQTGLEQFF

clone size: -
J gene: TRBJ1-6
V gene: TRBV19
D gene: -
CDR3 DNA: TGTGCCAGTAGTATCCGAACCGCGAATTCACCCCTCCACTTT
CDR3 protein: CASSIRTANSPLHF

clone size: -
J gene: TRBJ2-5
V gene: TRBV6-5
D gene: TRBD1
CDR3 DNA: TGTGCCAGCAGGGTGACAGGGGAGACCCAGTACTTC
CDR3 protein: CASRVTGETQYF

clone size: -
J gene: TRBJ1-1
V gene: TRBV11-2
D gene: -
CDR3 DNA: TGTGCCAGCAGCTTAGCAGGGGTGATGAACACTGAAGCTTTCTTT
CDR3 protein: CASSLAGVMNTEAFF

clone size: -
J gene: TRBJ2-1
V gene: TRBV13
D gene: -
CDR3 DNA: TGTGCCAGCAGCTCTCCCCCCGCGGGTTACAATGAGCAGTTCTTC
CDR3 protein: CASSSPPAGYNEQFF

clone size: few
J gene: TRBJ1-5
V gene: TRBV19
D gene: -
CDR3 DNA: TGTGCCAGTACCGACAGGACTAGCAATCAGCCCCAGCATTTT
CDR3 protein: CASTDRTSNQPQHF

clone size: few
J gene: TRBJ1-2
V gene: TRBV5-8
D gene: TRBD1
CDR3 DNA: TGTGCCAGCAGCCGGACCTCCACCGGGACAGGTCATGGCTACACCTTC
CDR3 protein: CASSRTSTGTGHGYTF

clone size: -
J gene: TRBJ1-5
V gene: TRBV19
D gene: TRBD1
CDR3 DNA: TGTGCCAGTAGTGACAGGGGGGTTGGCAATCAGCCCCAGCATTTT
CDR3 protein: CASSDRGVGNQPQHF

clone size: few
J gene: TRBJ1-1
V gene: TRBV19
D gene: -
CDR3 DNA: TGTGCCAGTAGTCCAGGGGATCGGGCGGCTTTCTTT
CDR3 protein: CASSPGDRAAFF

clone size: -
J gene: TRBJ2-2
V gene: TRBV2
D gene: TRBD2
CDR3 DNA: TGTGCCAGCAGGCGGGGGATCTGGGAGGAGCTGTTTTTT
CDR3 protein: CASRRGIWEELFF

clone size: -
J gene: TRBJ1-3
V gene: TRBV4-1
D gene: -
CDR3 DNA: TGCGCCAGCAGCCAAGACAGGTTCAGGGACACCATATATTTT
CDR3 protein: CASSQDRFRDTIYF

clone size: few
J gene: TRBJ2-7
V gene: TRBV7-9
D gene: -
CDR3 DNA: TGTGCCAGCAGCTTAGACGGTAGCGAGCAGTACTTC
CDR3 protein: CASSLDGSEQYF

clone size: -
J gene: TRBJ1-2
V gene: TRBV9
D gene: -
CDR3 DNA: TGTGCCAGCAGCCCGAATGAGGGGGGGCCTAGGGGCTACACCTTC
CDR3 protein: CASSPNEGGPRGYTF

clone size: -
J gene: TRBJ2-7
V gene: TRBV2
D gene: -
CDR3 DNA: TGTGCCAGCAGTTACTCCTACGAGCAGTACTTC
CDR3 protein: CASSYSYEQYF

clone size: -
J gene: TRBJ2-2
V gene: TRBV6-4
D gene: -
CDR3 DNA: TGTGCCAGCAGTAAACGGGAGCACACCGGGGAGCTGTTTTTT
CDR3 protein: CASSKREHTGELFF

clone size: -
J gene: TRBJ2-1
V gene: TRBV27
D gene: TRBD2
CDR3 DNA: TGTGCCAGCAGGCCGGCGGGGGGGGAGCAGTTCTTC
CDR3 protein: CASRPAGGEQFF